Detailed here is one T cell receptor (beta chain). The authors drew around 5.9 milliliters of peripheral blood at each of two time points. Multiplex PCR, run in two rounds, amplified TCR beta CDR3 from genomic DNA. The use of primers specific to each TRBV and TRBJ gene characterized first-round PCR. TCRdb analysed the multiplex PCR reads with MiXCR anew, one entry per CDR3 protein. The table has about 35,000 distinct CDR3 sequences, more than 30% seen once. This sample was included in a study of prognosis after radiotherapy for stage I lung cancer. Study-level background: Roughly five patients had oligometastatic NSCLC after surgical resection of the primary tumor, and 13 to 15 had newly diagnosed primary stage I lung tumors.

The sequence came from a donor aged 50 or older with non-small cell lung cancer. The specimen comprised PBMCs, sampled before or after stereotactic body radiation therapy (not recorded which).

CDR3 sequence reads: CASRSYGLAGGIYNEQFF. CDR3 nucleotide sequence: TGTGCCAGCAGGTCCTACGGACTAGCGGGGGGGATCTACAATGAGCAGTTCTTC. This chain joins TRBV7-9 and TRBJ2-1; 15 bases match TRBD2. V lost 6 bases, J lost 3 bases, and 9 bases stayed unmatched. The CDR3 covers 18 residues. The germline CDR1 and CDR2 sequences are SEHNR and FQNEAQ (reference sequence).